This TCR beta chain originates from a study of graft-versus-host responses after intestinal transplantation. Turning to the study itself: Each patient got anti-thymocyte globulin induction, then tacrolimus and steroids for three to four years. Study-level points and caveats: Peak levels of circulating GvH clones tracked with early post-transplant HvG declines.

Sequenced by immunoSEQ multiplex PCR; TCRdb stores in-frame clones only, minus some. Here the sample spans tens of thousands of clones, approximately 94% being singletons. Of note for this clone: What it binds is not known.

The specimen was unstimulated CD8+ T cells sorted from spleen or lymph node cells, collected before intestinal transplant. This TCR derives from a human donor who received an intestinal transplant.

CDR3 sequence: CASSHAGQGGFYGYTF. CDR3 sequence (DNA): TGCGCCAGCAGCCACGCGGGACAGGGAGGGTTCTATGGCTACACCTTC. The chain is built from TRBV4-1 and TRBJ1-2; TRBD1 matches 9 bases. J was trimmed by 4 bases and V by 3 bases; bases with no gene match: 9. Germline V gives CDR1 MGHRA, CDR2 YSYEKL. The CDR3 spans 16 residues.